These 10 T cell receptor beta chains originate from one sample sequenced in a study of T cells in Graves' hyperthyroidism and ophthalmopathy. Amplification targeted TCR beta CDR3 regions from RNA transcripts. Using the HTBI primer set, a first-round RT-PCR was run on the TCR CDR3. A single record per CDR3 protein comes from TCRdb applying MiXCR to the multiplex PCR reads. Seen here are 490,000 or so distinct CDR3 sequences, around 16% observed once, and the top ten hold 25% to 30%. Source material: blood. These receptors all come from a woman in her thirties with Graves' ophthalmopathy.

This clonotype has a handful of counts. The rearrangement links TRBV11-1 to TRBJ1-3; TRBD1 is a possible D gene (5 bases). V shed 3 bases and J shed 2 bases, with 11 bases lying between them. This CDR3 is 15 amino acids long. The germline V gene has CDR1 SGHAT and CDR2 FQDESV (reference sequence). The CDR3 DNA sequence: TGTGCCAGCAGCTTTTCAGGGACCGCTGGAAACACCATATATTTT. It is translated as CASSFSGTAGNTIYF.

This clonotype was picked up many times. This rearrangement joins TRBV6-2 or TRBV6-3 to TRBJ2-3; either TRBD1 or TRBD2 may fit D (5 bases each). The length of the CDR3 is 13 residues. Germline values: CDR1 MNHEY, CDR2 SVGEGT. V lost 5 bases and J lost 6, with 12 bases in between. The CDR3, as DNA: TGTGCCAGCAGTGAGGGGTCTGCGGATACGCAGTATTTT. Amino acids: CASSEGSADTQYF.

The chain carries TRBV6-1 and TRBJ1-4, with D perhaps TRBD1 (5 bases). The CDR3 loop spans 16 amino acids. Germline-derived CDR1 and CDR2 are MNHNS and SASEGT. Trimming pared 6 bases from V and 10 bases from J, leaving 24 bases between. CDR3 protein: CASSDTGARFGGKLFF. The CDR3 DNA reads as TGTGCCAGCAGCGACACCGGGGCCCGGTTTGGGGGAAAACTGTTTTTT.

This clonotype was seen repeatedly, ten times or more. The J gene is TRBJ2-3, the V gene TRBV7-2; the D call may be TRBD1 or TRBD2 (5 bases each). CDR1 and CDR2 from the germline V gene are SGHTA and FQGNSA. V gave up 6 bases and J gave up 2 bases, with 12 bases separating them. This CDR3 is built from 14 residues. Written as DNA, the CDR3 is TGTGCCAGCAGATACCCGGGGCACACAGATACGCAGTATTTT. This codes for CASRYPGHTDTQYF.

This chain joins TRBV27 and TRBJ2-1; D ambiguous. With 7 bases removed from V and 0 bases from J, the gap between germline ends came to 10 bases. This CDR3 spans 14 amino acids. The germline V gene has CDR1 MNHEY and CDR2 SMNVEV (reference sequence). For the CDR3, the DNA is TGTGCCAGCAAGGGCCTGAGCTCCTACAATGAGCAGTTCTTC. This codes for CASKGLSSYNEQFF.

This clonotype was detected ten times or more. The chain links TRBV28 to TRBJ2-5; 8 nucleotides align to TRBD1. Germline V lookup: CDR1 MDHEN, CDR2 SYDVKM. V lost 4 bases and J lost 0; bases outside the gene matches: 4. CDR3 size: 15 residues. CDR3 sequence reads: CASSWTGTYQETQYF. In DNA, the CDR3 is TGTGCCAGCAGTTGGACAGGGACGTACCAAGAGACCCAGTACTTC.

The chain joins TRBV4-1 to TRBJ2-7; 9 positions match TRBD2. V lost 3 bases to trimming and J lost 4 bases; unmatched junction nucleotides: 10. The CDR3 loop spans 16 amino acids. The germline V gene has CDR1 MGHRA and CDR2 YSYEKL. The CDR3 reads CASSQSLAGIRYEQYF. The CDR3 DNA reads as TGCGCCAGCAGCCAGTCACTAGCGGGTATAAGATACGAGCAGTACTTC.

Ten or more counts support this clonotype. This sequence joins TRBV11-1 and TRBJ2-7, with a tentative D call TRBD1 (6 bases). CDR3 length: 14 amino acids. Trimming left V 5 bases short and J 1 base short, with 12 bases between. Germline CDR1 is SGHAT and CDR2 is FQDESV (reference sequence). The CDR3 here is CASSEGQKSYEQYF. CDR3 bases: TGTGCCAGCAGCGAAGGACAGAAGTCCTACGAGCAGTACTTC. Full variable domain (rest looked up from reference TRBV11-1 and TRBJ2-7): EAEVAQSPRYKITEKSQAVAFWCDPISGHATLYWYRQILGQGPELLVQFQDESVVDDSQLPKDRFSAERLKGVDSTLKIQPAELGDSAMYLCASSEGQKSYEQYFGPGTRLTVT.

The sample holds many counts of this clonotype. The chain links TRBV30 to TRBJ2-7, with 13 bases lining up with TRBD2. There are 16 residues in the CDR3. V dropped 1 base and J dropped 1; count of bases not matched to a gene: 4. Germline CDR1 and CDR2: GTSNPN and SVGIG (reference sequence). CDR3 DNA: TGTGCCTGGAGTGCTATGACTAGCGGGAGGTCCTACGAGCAGTACTTC. It specifies CAWSAMTSGRSYEQYF.

This clonotype was seen repeatedly, ten times or more. This rearrangement joins TRBV6-1 to TRBJ1-6; D unclear. V was cut by 5 bases and J by 10 bases, with 18 bases left in between. This CDR3 has 15 residues. The germline CDR1 and CDR2 sequences are MNHNS and SASEGT. The CDR3 region is CASSSAVVGRSPLHF. The CDR3 DNA is TGTGCCAGCAGTTCCGCAGTCGTGGGTCGGTCACCCCTCCACTTT.